This is a list of T cell receptor beta chains from one sample in a study of T cell responses to AZD1222 COVID-19 vaccine. Method: immunoSEQ multiplex PCR; TCRdb's copy keeps in-frame clones and lacks some. The sample has about 110,000 clones, approximately 88% seen once. Specimen: peripheral blood, collected on day 0 of MenACWY control vaccination. These receptor sequences come from an adult in good health. Both conserved end residues are part of each CDR3. Fields, in order: D gene, J gene, clone size, V gene, CDR3 protein. The D gene is left open where the match is weak. Size is omitted from some rows. Given values are once, few, many or a class for expanded clones.

TRBD1,TRBJ1-2,.,TRBV30,CACPKAGGALDYGYTF
TRBD1,TRBJ1-1,.,TRBV3-1/TRBV3-2,CASSPRTGGGGYTEAFF
.,TRBJ2-7,once,TRBV19,CASRLDRDTNYEQYF
.,TRBJ2-7,.,TRBV28,CASSSGSRGEQYF
.,TRBJ1-2,.,TRBV6-5,CASRENNYGYTF
.,TRBJ1-2,.,TRBV5-3,CARSLRNLEGYTF
.,TRBJ2-3,.,TRBV11-1,CASSLGGGIDTQYF
TRBD2,TRBJ2-2,.,TRBV3-1/TRBV3-2,CASSQGSGSGSGELFF
TRBD1,TRBJ1-3,.,TRBV7-2,CASSLLGQGQDTIYF
.,TRBJ1-3,.,TRBV4-1,CASTQPDTYSGNTIYF
TRBD2,TRBJ2-1,.,TRBV25-1,CASRPMGGYNEQFF
TRBD2,TRBJ2-1,.,TRBV11-2,CASRGIAGGDGEQFF
TRBD1,TRBJ1-2,.,TRBV3-1/TRBV3-2,CASSQRTGETGYTF
.,TRBJ1-1,.,TRBV6-1,CASSELARPSGEAFF
TRBD2,TRBJ2-7,.,TRBV27,CASSLYGTSGSYEQYF
.,TRBJ1-2,.,TRBV4-1,CASSQELFGTPQVSGYTF
TRBD2,TRBJ2-1,.,TRBV3-1/TRBV3-2,CASSPMTEDSGFTYNEQFF
TRBD2,TRBJ2-1,.,TRBV20-1,CSAAGEDEQFF
.,TRBJ2-1,.,TRBV6-2/TRBV6-3,CASSYSIQTANNEQFF
TRBD1,TRBJ2-1,.,TRBV28,CASSRTTDRGTYNEQFF
.,TRBJ1-2,once,TRBV3-1/TRBV3-2,CASSQSVRDNYGYTF
.,TRBJ2-2,few,TRBV2,CASSERGPLNTGELFF
TRBD1,TRBJ1-1,once,TRBV11-2,CASSSRTGWMNTEAFF
.,TRBJ1-1,.,TRBV28,CASIEQGNGNTEAFF
TRBD1,TRBJ1-5,.,TRBV2,CASSLDRGQPQHF
TRBD1,TRBJ1-5,.,TRBV19,CASSGTVNQPQHF
.,TRBJ2-1,.,TRBV28,CASSGGREQFF
.,TRBJ2-2,.,TRBV10-3,CAISESGSGVGELFF
.,TRBJ2-3,.,TRBV20-1,CSASRMAGKTDTQYF
TRBD1,TRBJ1-2,.,TRBV28,CASREDRAANYGYTF
TRBD2,TRBJ2-5,.,TRBV9,CASSTPSGGQETQYF
.,TRBJ1-5,.,TRBV28,CASSRTWEGQPQHF
.,TRBJ1-3,.,TRBV7-9,CASSLDVLSGNTIYF
.,TRBJ2-5,.,TRBV9,CASSAAGQQETQYF
.,TRBJ2-4,once,TRBV5-4,CASSLGAEKNIQYF
.,TRBJ1-2,.,TRBV7-2,CASSDQRGGRGYTF
.,TRBJ2-1,.,TRBV2,CASSERRGQGEQFF
TRBD2,TRBJ2-3,.,TRBV29-1,CSHPGREVTDTQYF
.,TRBJ2-7,.,TRBV7-2,CASSPTAGGYYEQYF
.,TRBJ2-7,.,TRBV18,CASSRTGRGEQYF
TRBD1,TRBJ2-3,.,TRBV25-1,CASSQGADTQYF
TRBD2,TRBJ2-1,.,TRBV9,CASSPGLAVYNEQFF
.,TRBJ2-1,.,TRBV29-1,CSVDTGGYNEQFF
TRBD1,TRBJ1-2,.,TRBV5-1,CASRTGGNNYGYTF
.,TRBJ2-7,.,TRBV7-8,CASSLFRGRTYEQYF
.,TRBJ2-4,.,TRBV4-2,CASSQDAGAKNIQYF
TRBD2,TRBJ2-3,once,TRBV7-3,CASSSLAGGTDTQYF